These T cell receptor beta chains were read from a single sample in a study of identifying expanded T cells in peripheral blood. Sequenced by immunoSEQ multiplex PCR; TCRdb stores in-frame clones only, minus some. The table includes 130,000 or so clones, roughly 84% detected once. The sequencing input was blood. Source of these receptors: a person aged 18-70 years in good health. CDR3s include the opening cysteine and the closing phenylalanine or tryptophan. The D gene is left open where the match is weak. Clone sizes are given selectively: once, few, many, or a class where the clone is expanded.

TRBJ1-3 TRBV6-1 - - TGTGCCAGCAGTGACCACAGGATAGGGGACACCATATATTTT CASSDHRIGDTIYF
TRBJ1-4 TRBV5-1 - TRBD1 TGCGCCAGCAGCTTGGGGACAGGGGGCAATGAAAAACTGTTTTTT CASSLGTGGNEKLFF
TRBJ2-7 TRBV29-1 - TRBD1 TGCAGCGGTGTAATGGGACAGGGGGGCTACGAGCAGTACTTC CSGVMGQGGYEQYF
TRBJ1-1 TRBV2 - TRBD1 TGTGCCAGCAGAGACAGGGGAGGCACTGAAGCTTTCTTT CASRDRGGTEAFF
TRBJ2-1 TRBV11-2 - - TGTGCCAGCAGTATACGGACAGACAAGTACAATGAGCAGTTCTTC CASSIRTDKYNEQFF
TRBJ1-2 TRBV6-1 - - TGTGCCAGCAGCCCAGGACACAACGGCTACACCTTC CASSPGHNGYTF
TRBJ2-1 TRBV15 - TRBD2 TGTGCCACCAGCAGAGATAGCGGGCACCCGAATGAGCAGTTCTTC CATSRDSGHPNEQFF
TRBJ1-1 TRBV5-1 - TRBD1 TGCGCCAGCAGCTCATCGACAGGGGCGACTGAAGCTTTCTTT CASSSSTGATEAFF
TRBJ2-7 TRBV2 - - TGTGCCAGCACTCGAAGCGAGGTCGTCCTCTACGAGCAGTACTTC CASTRSEVVLYEQYF
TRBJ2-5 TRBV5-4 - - TGTGCCAGCAGCTTCCAAGAGACCCAGTACTTC CASSFQETQYF
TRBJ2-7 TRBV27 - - TGTGCCAGCAGGGACCACAGGGACCATTCCTACGAGCAGTACTTC CASRDHRDHSYEQYF
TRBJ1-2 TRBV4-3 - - TGCGCCAGCAGCCGAGACCGGTCGTCGCTGTCTGGCTACACCTTC CASSRDRSSLSGYTF
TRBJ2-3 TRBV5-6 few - TGTGCCAGCAGCTTGGCAGGGGGCACAGATACGCAGTATTTT CASSLAGGTDTQYF
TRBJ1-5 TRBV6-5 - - TGTGCCAGCAGTTATGGGAGTACGAACAATCAGCCCCAGCATTTT CASSYGSTNNQPQHF
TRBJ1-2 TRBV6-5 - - TGTGCCAGCAGTTACGACAGGCAATATGGCTACACCTTC CASSYDRQYGYTF
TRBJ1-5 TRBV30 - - TGTGCCTGGACGGGGGGGGGTAATCAGCCCCAGCATTTT CAWTGGGNQPQHF
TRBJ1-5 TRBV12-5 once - TGTGCTAGTGGTTTCTGGGATTGGAATCAGCCCCAGCATTTT CASGFWDWNQPQHF
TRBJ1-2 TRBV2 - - TGTGCCAGCAGCCCGAGACGACGGAGCCATGGCTACACCTTC CASSPRRRSHGYTF
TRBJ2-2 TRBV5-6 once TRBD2 TGTGCCAGCAACGCCCGGGGGGGGGCCACCGGGGAGCTGTTTTTT CASNARGGATGELFF
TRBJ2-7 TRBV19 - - TGTGCCAGTAGTGGCGGAAGCTCCTACGAGCAGTACTTC CASSGGSSYEQYF
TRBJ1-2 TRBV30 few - TGTGCCTGGAGTGTGCCCGGCCCACAGCATTGGGGCACCTTC CAWSVPGPQHWGTF
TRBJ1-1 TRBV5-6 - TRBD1 TGTGCCAGCAGCTCCTCGGACAGGGAGGGGACTGAAGCTTTCTTT CASSSSDREGTEAFF
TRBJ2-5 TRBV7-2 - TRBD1 TGTGCCAGCAGCCCAGGACAGGGTCGGGAGACCCAGTACTTC CASSPGQGRETQYF
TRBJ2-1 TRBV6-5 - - TGTGCCAGCCGGGACCCTAATAACAATGAGCAGTTCTTC CASRDPNNNEQFF
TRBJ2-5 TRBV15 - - TGTGCCACCAGCCGCATGCCCCCCTTTGGGAGTGAAGAGACCCAGTACTTC CATSRMPPFGSEETQYF
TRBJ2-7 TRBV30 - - TGTGCCTGGAGTGTAGCAGGGCTCACGTACTTC CAWSVAGLTYF
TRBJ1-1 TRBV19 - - TGTGCCAGTAGTATAGCTGGGGGAAACACTGAAGCTTTCTTT CASSIAGGNTEAFF
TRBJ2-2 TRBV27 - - TGTGCCAGCAGTTTGGTCCACACCGGGGAGCTGTTTTTT CASSLVHTGELFF
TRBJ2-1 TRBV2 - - TGTGCCAGCAGAGGCAATGAGCAGTTCTTC CASRGNEQFF
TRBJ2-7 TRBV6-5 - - TGTGCCAGCAGTTACTCGAACGGGGGGCGGTACGAGCAGTACTTC CASSYSNGGRYEQYF
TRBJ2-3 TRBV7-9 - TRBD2 TGTGCCAGCAGCTTAGTCGGCGGGGGGGCCGCAGATACGCAGTATTTT CASSLVGGGAADTQYF
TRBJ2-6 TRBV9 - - TGTGCCAGCAAAGACTCACAGGGTTCTGGGGCCAACGTCCTGACTTTC CASKDSQGSGANVLTF
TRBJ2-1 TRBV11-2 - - TGTGCCAGCAGCCTGATGGGCTACAATGAGCAGTTCTTC CASSLMGYNEQFF
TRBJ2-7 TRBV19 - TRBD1 TGTGCCAGTAGTATTTTCTCCGGACAGGGTCACGAGCAGTACTTC CASSIFSGQGHEQYF
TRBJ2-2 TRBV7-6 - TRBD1 TGTGCCAGCAGCGGCCGGGACAGATACACCGGGGAGCTGTTTTTT CASSGRDRYTGELFF
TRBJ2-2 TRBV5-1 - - TGCGCCAGCAGCTTGACCTGGGGCACCGGGGAGCTGTTTTTT CASSLTWGTGELFF
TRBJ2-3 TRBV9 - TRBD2 TGTGCCAGCAGCGTAGCTCTCGGACTAGCGGGGGGGCCGGATACGCAGTATTTT CASSVALGLAGGPDTQYF
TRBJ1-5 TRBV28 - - TGTGCCAGCAGAGTGAGCAATCAGCCCCAGCATTTT CASRVSNQPQHF
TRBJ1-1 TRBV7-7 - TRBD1 TGTGCCGTCGGCCAGGGGGCTAACACTGAAGCTTTCTTT CAVGQGANTEAFF
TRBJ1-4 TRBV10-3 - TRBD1 TGTGCCATCAGCTATTTAACAGGGGGAACGGAAAAACTGTTTTTT CAISYLTGGTEKLFF
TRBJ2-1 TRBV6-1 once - TGTGCCAGCAGGGAGAGCAATGAGCAGTTCTTC CASRESNEQFF
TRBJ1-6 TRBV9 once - TGTGCCAGCAGCGGTACCGGGGGGGAAGGTAATTCACCCCTCCACTTT CASSGTGGEGNSPLHF
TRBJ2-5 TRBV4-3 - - TGCGCCAGCAGCCAAGAACTGACCAGGTCCGGGACCGCGGCGCCCTCAGAGACCCAGTACTTC CASSQELTRSGTAAPSETQYF
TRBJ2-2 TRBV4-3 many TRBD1 TGCGCCAGCAGCCAAAACATACCGGGACAGGACACAGCGAACACCGGGGAGCTGTTTTTT CASSQNIPGQDTANTGELFF
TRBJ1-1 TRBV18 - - TGTGCCAGCTCAGATTGGGGGAAGAACACTGAAGCTTTCTTT CASSDWGKNTEAFF